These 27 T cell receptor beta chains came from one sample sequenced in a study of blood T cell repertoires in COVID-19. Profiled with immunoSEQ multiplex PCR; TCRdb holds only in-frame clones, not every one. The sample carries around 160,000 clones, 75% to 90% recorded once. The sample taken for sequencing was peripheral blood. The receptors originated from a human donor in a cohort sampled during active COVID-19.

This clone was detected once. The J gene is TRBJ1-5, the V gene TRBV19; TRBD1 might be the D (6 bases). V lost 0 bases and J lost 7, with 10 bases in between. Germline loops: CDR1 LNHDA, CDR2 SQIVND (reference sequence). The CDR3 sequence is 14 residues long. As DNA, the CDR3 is TGTGCCAGTAGTATAGACAGGGGTGGGCAGCCCCAGCATTTT. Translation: CASSIDRGGQPQHF.

The CDR3 DNA sequence: TGTGCCACCAGGGCTAGCACCGGGGAGCTGTTTTTT. Its protein is CATRASTGELFF. This rearrangement joins TRBV24-1 to TRBJ2-2; D call uncertain. The V and J ends lost 7 bases and 4 bases respectively, with 6 bases between them. This CDR3 has 12 residues. Germline V gives CDR1 KGHDR, CDR2 SFDVKD.

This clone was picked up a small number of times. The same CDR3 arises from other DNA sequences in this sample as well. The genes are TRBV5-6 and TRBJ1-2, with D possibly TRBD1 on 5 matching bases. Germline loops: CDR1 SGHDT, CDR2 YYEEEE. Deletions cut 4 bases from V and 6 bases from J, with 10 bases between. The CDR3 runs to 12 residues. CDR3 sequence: CASSLGGNGYTF. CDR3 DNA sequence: TGTGCCAGCAGCCTCGGGGGGAATGGCTACACCTTC.

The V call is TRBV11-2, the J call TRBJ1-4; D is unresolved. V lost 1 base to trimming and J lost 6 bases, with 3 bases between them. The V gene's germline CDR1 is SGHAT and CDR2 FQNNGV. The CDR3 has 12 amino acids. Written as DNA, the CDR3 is TGTGCCAGCAGCTTAGTCGATGAAAAACTGTTTTTT. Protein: CASSLVDEKLFF.

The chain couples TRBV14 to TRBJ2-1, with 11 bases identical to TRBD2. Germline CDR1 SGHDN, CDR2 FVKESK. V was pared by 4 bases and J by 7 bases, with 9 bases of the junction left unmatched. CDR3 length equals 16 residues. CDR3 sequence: CASSRKLAGAGNEQFF. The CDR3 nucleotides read TGTGCCAGCAGCCGAAAACTAGCGGGGGCCGGAAATGAGCAGTTCTTC.

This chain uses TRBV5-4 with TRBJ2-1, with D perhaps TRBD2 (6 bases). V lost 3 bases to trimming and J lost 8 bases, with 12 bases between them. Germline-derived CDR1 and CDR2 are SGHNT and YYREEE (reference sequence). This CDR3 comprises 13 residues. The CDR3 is CASSSWTIYEQFF. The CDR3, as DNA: TGTGCCAGCAGCTCATGGACTATCTATGAGCAGTTCTTC.

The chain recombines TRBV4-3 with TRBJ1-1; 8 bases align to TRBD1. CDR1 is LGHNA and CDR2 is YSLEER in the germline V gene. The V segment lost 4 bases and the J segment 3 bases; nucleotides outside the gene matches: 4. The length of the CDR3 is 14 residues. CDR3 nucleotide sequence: TGCGCCAGCAGCCTCGGGACAGGTGACACTGAAGCTTTCTTT. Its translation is CASSLGTGDTEAFF.

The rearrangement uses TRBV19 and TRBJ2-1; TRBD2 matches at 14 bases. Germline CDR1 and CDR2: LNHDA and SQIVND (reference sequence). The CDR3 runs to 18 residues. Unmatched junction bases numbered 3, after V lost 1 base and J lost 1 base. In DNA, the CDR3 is TGTGCCAGTAGTATAGGACTAGCGGGAGGGCCTTCCTACAATGAGCAGTTCTTC. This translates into CASSIGLAGGPSYNEQFF.

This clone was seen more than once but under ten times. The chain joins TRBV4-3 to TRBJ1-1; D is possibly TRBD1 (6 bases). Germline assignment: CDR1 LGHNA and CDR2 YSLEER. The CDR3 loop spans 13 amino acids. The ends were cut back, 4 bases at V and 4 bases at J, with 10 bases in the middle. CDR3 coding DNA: TGCGCCAGCAGCCGGGAGGGGGGCACTGAAGCTTTCTTT. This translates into CASSREGGTEAFF.

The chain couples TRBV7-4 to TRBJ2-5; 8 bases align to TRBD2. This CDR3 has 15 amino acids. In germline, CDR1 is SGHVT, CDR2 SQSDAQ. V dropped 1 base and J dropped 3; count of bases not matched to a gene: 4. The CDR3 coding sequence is TGTGCCAGCAGCTTAGTTCGGGGGGGCGAAGAGACCCAGTACTTC. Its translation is CASSLVRGGEETQYF.

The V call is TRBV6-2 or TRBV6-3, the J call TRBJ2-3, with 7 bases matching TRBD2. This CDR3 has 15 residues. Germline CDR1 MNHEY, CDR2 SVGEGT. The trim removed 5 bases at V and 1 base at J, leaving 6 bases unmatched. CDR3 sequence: CASSAASGGTDTQYF. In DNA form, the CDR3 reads TGTGCCAGCAGTGCAGCTAGCGGAGGCACAGATACGCAGTATTTT.

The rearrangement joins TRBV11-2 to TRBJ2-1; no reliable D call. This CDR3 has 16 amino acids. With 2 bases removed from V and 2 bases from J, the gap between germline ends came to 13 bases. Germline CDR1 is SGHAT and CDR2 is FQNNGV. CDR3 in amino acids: CASSLTRSLAYNEQFF. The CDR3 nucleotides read TGTGCCAGCAGCTTAACCCGATCCCTAGCCTACAATGAGCAGTTCTTC. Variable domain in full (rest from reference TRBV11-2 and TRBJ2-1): EAGVAQSPRYKIIEKRQSVAFWCNPISGHATLYWYQQILGQGPKLLIQFQNNGVVDDSQLPKDRFSAERLKGVDSTLKIQPAKLEDSAVYLCASSLTRSLAYNEQFFGPGTRLTVL.

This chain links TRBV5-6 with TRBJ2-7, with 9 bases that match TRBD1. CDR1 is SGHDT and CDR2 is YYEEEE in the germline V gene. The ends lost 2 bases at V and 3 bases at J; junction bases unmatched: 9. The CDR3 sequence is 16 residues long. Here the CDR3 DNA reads TGTGCCAGCAGCTTATCCGGGACAGGGAATAACTACGAGCAGTACTTC. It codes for CASSLSGTGNNYEQYF.

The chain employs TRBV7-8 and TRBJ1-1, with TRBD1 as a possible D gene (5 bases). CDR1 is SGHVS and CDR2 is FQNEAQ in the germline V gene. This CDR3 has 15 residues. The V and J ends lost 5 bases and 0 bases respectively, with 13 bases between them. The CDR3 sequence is CASSLQGTLNTEAFF. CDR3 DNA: TGTGCCAGCAGCCTTCAGGGAACTTTGAACACTGAAGCTTTCTTT. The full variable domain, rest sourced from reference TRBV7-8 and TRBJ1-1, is GAGVSQSPRYKVAKRGQDVALRCDPISGHVSLFWYQQALGQGPEFLTYFQNEAQLDKSGLPSDRFFAERPEGSVSTLKIQRTQQEDSAVYLCASSLQGTLNTEAFFGQGTRLTVV.

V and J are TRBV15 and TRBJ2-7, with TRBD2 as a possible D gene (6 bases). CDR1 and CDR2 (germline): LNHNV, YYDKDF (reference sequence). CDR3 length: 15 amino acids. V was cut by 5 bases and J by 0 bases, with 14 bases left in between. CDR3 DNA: TGTGCCACCAGCCTGGGACTTACCGGCTCCTACGAGCAGTACTTC. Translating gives CATSLGLTGSYEQYF.

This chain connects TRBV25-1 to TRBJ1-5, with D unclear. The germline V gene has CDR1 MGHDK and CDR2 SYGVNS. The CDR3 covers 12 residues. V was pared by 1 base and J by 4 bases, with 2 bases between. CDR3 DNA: TGTGCCAGCAGTGAATCTAATCAGCCCCAGCATTTT. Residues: CASSESNQPQHF.

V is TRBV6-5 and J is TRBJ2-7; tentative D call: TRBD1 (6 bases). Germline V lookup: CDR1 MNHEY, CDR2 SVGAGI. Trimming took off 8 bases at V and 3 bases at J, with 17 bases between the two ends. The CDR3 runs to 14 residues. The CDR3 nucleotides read TGTGCCAGCGGTAACCGGGACACCGGCTACGAGCAGTACTTC. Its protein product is CASGNRDTGYEQYF.

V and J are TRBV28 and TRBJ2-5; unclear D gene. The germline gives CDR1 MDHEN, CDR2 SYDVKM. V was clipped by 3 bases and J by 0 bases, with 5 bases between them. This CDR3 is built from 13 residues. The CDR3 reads CASSFSNQETQYF. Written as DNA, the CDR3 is TGTGCCAGCAGTTTCAGTAACCAAGAGACCCAGTACTTC.

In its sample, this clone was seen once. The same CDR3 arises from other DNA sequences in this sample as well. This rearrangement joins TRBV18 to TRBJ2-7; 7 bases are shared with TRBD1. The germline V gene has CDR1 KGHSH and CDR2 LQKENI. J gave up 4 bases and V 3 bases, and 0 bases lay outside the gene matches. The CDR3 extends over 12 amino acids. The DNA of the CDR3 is TGTGCCAGCTCACCGACAGGGTACGAGCAGTACTTC. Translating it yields CASSPTGYEQYF.

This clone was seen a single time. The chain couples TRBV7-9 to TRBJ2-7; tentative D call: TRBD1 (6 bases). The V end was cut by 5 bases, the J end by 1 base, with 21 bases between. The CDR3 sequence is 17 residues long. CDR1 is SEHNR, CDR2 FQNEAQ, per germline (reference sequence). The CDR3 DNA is TGTGCCAGCAGCCCGAGCCCCCGGACAGTAAAATCCTACGAGCAGTACTTC. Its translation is CASSPSPRTVKSYEQYF. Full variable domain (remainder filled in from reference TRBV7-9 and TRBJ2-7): DTGVSQNPRHKITKRGQNVTFRCDPISEHNRLYWYRQTLGQGPEFLTYFQNEAQLEKSRLLSDRFSAERPKGSFSTLEIQRTEQGDSAMYLCASSPSPRTVKSYEQYFGPGTRLTVT.

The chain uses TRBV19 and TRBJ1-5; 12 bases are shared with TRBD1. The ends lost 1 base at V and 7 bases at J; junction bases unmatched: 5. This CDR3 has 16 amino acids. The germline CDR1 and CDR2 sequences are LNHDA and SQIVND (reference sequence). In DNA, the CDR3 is TGTGCCAGTAGTATAGGAAGGGACAGGGGGCCCCAGCCCCAGCATTTT. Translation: CASSIGRDRGPQPQHF.

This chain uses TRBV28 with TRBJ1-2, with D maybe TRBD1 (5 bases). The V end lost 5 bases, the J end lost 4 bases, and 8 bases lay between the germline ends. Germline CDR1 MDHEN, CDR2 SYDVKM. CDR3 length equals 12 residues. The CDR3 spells CASSATVYGYTF. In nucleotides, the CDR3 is TGTGCCAGCAGTGCGACAGTCTATGGCTACACCTTC.

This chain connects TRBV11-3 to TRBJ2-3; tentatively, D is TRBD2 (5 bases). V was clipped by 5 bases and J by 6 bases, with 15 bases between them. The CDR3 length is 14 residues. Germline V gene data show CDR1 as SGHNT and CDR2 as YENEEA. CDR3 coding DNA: TGTGCCAGCAGCCCCCGCCTAGCACCCGATACGCAGTATTTT. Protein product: CASSPRLAPDTQYF.

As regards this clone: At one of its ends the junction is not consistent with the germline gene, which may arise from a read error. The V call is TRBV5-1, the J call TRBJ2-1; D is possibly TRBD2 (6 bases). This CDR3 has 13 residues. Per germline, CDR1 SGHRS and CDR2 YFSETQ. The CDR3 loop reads CAGREVPYNEQFF. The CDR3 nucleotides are TGCGCCGGCAGGGAGGTACCTTACAATGAGCAGTTCTTC.

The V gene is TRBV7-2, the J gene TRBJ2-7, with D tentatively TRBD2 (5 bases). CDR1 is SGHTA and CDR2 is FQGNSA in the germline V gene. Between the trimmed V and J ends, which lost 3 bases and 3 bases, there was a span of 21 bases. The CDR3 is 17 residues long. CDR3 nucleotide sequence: TGTGCCAGCAGCTTTCCCCCCATAGCCCCCGAGGGCTACGAGCAGTACTTC. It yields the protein CASSFPPIAPEGYEQYF.

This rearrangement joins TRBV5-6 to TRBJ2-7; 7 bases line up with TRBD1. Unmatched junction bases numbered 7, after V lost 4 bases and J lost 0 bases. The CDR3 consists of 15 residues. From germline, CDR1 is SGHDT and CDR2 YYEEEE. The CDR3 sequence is CASSGFGTVSYEQYF. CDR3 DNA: TGTGCCAGCAGCGGCTTCGGGACAGTCTCCTACGAGCAGTACTTC.

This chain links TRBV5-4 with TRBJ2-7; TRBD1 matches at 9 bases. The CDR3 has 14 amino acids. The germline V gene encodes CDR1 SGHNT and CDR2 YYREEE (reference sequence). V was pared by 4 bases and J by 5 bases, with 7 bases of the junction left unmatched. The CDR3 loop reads CASSHRDRVHEQYF. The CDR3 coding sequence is TGTGCCAGCAGCCACCGGGACAGGGTCCACGAGCAGTACTTC.